The rows below give T cell receptor beta chains drawn from one sample of a study of T cell responses to AZD1222 COVID-19 vaccine. Produced via immunoSEQ multiplex PCR; TCRdb's table is partial and in-frame only. The table shows about 170,000 clones, with roughly nine tenths occurring only once. This specimen consisted of peripheral blood, obtained on day 0 of AZD1222 vaccination. These TCRs come from an adult in good health. Each CDR3 is given with its conserved first and last residue. A D gene is named only where the DNA matches it firmly. The listing skips clone size in some rows; elsewhere it reads once, few, many or a size class.

V	J	size	D	DNA	CDR3
TRBV5-1	TRBJ2-1	-	TRBD2	TGCGCCAGCAGCTTGGGACTAGCGGGATACAATGAGCAGTTCTTC	CASSLGLAGYNEQFF
TRBV6-5	TRBJ2-1	few	TRBD1	TGTGCCAGCAGGTCCGGGACAGGAACTTACAATGAGCAGTTCTTC	CASRSGTGTYNEQFF
TRBV7-9	TRBJ2-5	once	TRBD2	TGTGCCAGCAGCTCAACTAGCGTGGAGACCCAGTACTTC	CASSSTSVETQYF
TRBV2	TRBJ1-5	-	TRBD1	TGTGCCAGCAGAGTACAGGGGGTCAATCAGCCCCAGCATTTT	CASRVQGVNQPQHF
TRBV11-3	TRBJ2-1	-	TRBD1	TGTGCCAGCAGCTTACGGACAGGGGGCGGGAATGAGCAGTTCTTC	CASSLRTGGGNEQFF
TRBV19	TRBJ1-6	few	TRBD1	TGTGCCAGTAGCAGGACAGGCTCCTATAATTCACCCCTCCACTTT	CASSRTGSYNSPLHF
TRBV12-3/TRBV12-4	TRBJ1-5	-	-	TGTGCCAGCAGTTTTCCCTCTCAGCCCCAGCATTTT	CASSFPSQPQHF
TRBV7-2	TRBJ2-7	-	-	TGTGCCAGCAGCTGGTCGAGGGGCTACGAGCAGTACTTC	CASSWSRGYEQYF
TRBV19	TRBJ1-6	-	-	TGTGCCAGTAGCTTCTTGGACGGGTTCACACCCCTCCACTTT	CASSFLDGFTPLHF
TRBV18	TRBJ2-3	-	TRBD2	TGTGCCAGCTCACCACCGCCGGGCGGGAGGGCTACGCAGTATTTT	CASSPPPGGRATQYF
TRBV5-1	TRBJ2-3	once	TRBD2	TGCGCCAGCAGCTCCCCGGGAGGATCTAGCACAGATACGCAGTATTTT	CASSSPGGSSTDTQYF
TRBV28	TRBJ2-7	-	TRBD1	TGTGCCAGCAGTCTACGACAGGGCCGGTACGAGCAGTACTTC	CASSLRQGRYEQYF
TRBV6-2/TRBV6-3	TRBJ1-2	-	-	TGTGCCAGCAGCCCCTCGCAGGGAAACTATGGCTACACCTTC	CASSPSQGNYGYTF
TRBV27	TRBJ2-7	-	-	TGTGCCAGCAGCCCTCGAGGGGGTAGCTCCTACGAGCAGTACTTC	CASSPRGGSSYEQYF
TRBV6-1	TRBJ2-7	-	-	TGTGCCAGCAGTGAAGCGCGAGGGGCGCTCTACGAGCAGTACTTC	CASSEARGALYEQYF
TRBV28	TRBJ1-4	-	-	TGTGCCAGCAGTCGGACAGCAGGCGAAAAACTGTTTTTT	CASSRTAGEKLFF